This T cell receptor (beta chain) originates from a study of cytomegalovirus exposure and HLA in healthy donors. The study, taken as a whole, reports: Later, an analysis found that common viral pathogens appeared to be linked with several of the most significant clusters.

Remarks on this clone: Antigen unknown.

Primers for the PCR totalled 60 Vbeta and 13 Jbeta. The assay was immunoSEQ multiplex PCR, and TCRdb's table has in-frame clones only and misses some. The table includes about 130,000 clones, 80% detected once. Germline V CDR1 and CDR2: MDHEN, SYDVKM. The germline V and J ends were trimmed by 2 bases and 6 bases, with 10 bases remaining between them. CDR3 length equals 14 residues. The sample taken for sequencing was PBMCs. This sequence originates from a man aged 40-50 years in good health and CMV-seronegative. The chain is built from TRBV28 and TRBJ1-4; tentative D call: TRBD1 (5 bases). The CDR3 protein is CASSLGALHEKLFF. CDR3 bases: TGTGCCAGCAGTTTAGGGGCACTTCATGAAAAACTGTTTTTT.